This is a list of T cell receptor beta chains from one sample in a study of tumor and adjacent non-tumor tissue in lung cancer. TCRdb processed the multiplex PCR reads anew with MiXCR; each CDR3 protein has one entry. The sample includes fewer than 100,000 distinct CDR3 sequences, roughly 80% of them seen just once. Sequenced: distant non-tumor lung tissue. These receptors all come from a man aged 55 to 70 with non-small cell lung cancer. The CDR3 runs from the conserved cysteine through the conserved F or W. A D gene is named only where the DNA matches it firmly. Some rows have no size entry. The others give once, few or many, or a class for an expanded clone.

TRBJ2-2 TRBV11-2 NA NA TGTGCCAACAGCAATACATGGGGCGGGGAGCTGTTTTTT CANSNTWGGELFF
TRBJ2-5 TRBV4-1 NA NA TGCACCAGCAACCCCGACTCGGAGGGTCAGACCCAGTACTTC CTSNPDSEGQTQYF
TRBJ2-6 TRBV6-2/TRBV6-3 NA NA TGTGCCAGCAGTTCAACGACAGCCCGTGTATTTCAGAACAGATTCTCTAGGGCCAACGTCCTGACTTTC CASSSTTARVFQNRFSRANVLTF
TRBJ2-2 TRBV6-6 NA NA TGTGCCAGCAGCTCATACGGGGTCGACACAGGGGAGCTGTTTTTT CASSSYGVDTGELFF
TRBJ2-5 TRBV29-1 NA NA TGCAGCATTGCAGCCAGGAAGACCCAGTACTTC CSIAARKTQYF
TRBJ1-6 TRBV20-1 NA NA TGCAGAGCTAGAGTCAAGGGGGTAAAAGTGACACCCCTCCAATTT CRARVKGVKVTPLQF
TRBJ2-3 TRBV12-3/TRBV12-4 NA NA TGTGCCAGCACCCTTGTTAGCAAAGATACGCAGTATTTT CASTLVSKDTQYF
TRBJ1-1 TRBV5-4 once NA TGTGCAAGCAGCCACGGTGTGGGGGCGTTGGGCACTGAAGCTTTCTTT CASSHGVGALGTEAFF
TRBJ2-5 TRBV11-2 NA NA TGTGCCAGTAGCGAGGGCTCGGGGGAGACCCAGTACTTC CASSEGSGETQYF
TRBJ2-5 TRBV11-2 NA TRBD1 TGTACCAGTAGCTCTACAGGGGATGAGATCCAGTACTTC CTSSSTGDEIQYF
TRBJ2-3 TRBV20-1 NA TRBD2 TGCAGTGCTATACAAGCGGGAGTAAACACGCAGTATTTT CSAIQAGVNTQYF
TRBJ1-1 TRBV5-4 NA TRBD1 TGTGCCAGCAGCACCGGTCGACAGGGACGACGCGACACCGAAGCTTTCTTT CASSTGRQGRRDTEAFF
TRBJ2-5 TRBV4-3 many NA TGCGCCAGCAGCCAAGCCCGGTGGGAGACCCAGTACTTC CASSQARWETQYF
TRBJ2-3 TRBV4-1 NA NA TGCGCCATCACCTCAAGCCCGGAGGGTGCAGATACGCAGTATTTT CAITSSPEGADTQYF
TRBJ2-3 TRBV6-1 once TRBD2 TGTGCTAGCAGCCGCAGACTAGCGAATACGCAGTATTTT CASSRRLANTQYF
TRBJ2-5 TRBV11-2 NA NA TGTGTCAGCAGTTCCGGACGGGTTCTGGAGACCCAGTACTTC CVSSSGRVLETQYF
TRBJ2-3 TRBV11-3 NA NA TGTGACAGCAGCTTAGAGACGAGAAGGGAGGAGTATTTT CDSSLETRREEYF
TRBJ2-5 TRBV6-6 NA TRBD2 TGTGCCAGCAGTTCCCCCCACCGTGGGACTAGCGGGAGGGCAGAGGCCCAGTACTTC CASSSPHRGTSGRAEAQYF
TRBJ1-6 TRBV5-1 NA NA TGCGCCAGCAGCGGGGGGTCTCAGAGCTTCTATAATTCACCCCTCCACTTT CASSGGSQSFYNSPLHF
TRBJ2-7 TRBV12-3/TRBV12-4 NA NA TGTGTCAGCAGTTGTAGGACTACCCTATACGAGCAGTACTTC CVSSCRTTLYEQYF
TRBJ2-1 TRBV4-2 NA NA TGTGCCAACAACCATGATATGGTTCGTGAGCAGTTCTTC CANNHDMVREQFF
TRBJ2-5 TRBV5-4 many NA TGTGCCAGCAGCCCACCCGGCCAAGAGACCCAGTACTTC CASSPPGQETQYF
TRBJ2-7 TRBV6-2/TRBV6-3 few NA TGTGCCAGCGGTTGGAAAGTTTACGAACAGTACTTC CASGWKVYEQYF
TRBJ2-2 TRBV5-1 many TRBD2 TGCGCCAGCAGCGTGGGACTAGCCAGCACCGGGGAGCTGTTTTTT CASSVGLASTGELFF
TRBJ2-4 TRBV7-9 NA NA TGTGTCAGCAGCTTCGGGGCTGGCGGGAACTGGAAAAACATTCAGTACTTC CVSSFGAGGNWKNIQYF
TRBJ2-1 TRBV11-2 NA TRBD1 TGTGACAGCAGCTCTGGACAGGTCAAAGAGACCCAGTTCTTC CDSSSGQVKETQFF
TRBJ1-2 TRBV11-3 NA NA TGTGCCAGCAGTAGCCCGACCTCTGTGGCTAACTATGGCTACACCTTC CASSSPTSVANYGYTF
TRBJ1-1 TRBV29-1 many NA TGCAGCGCCGACCGGGACTCGATGAACACTGAAGCTTTCTTT CSADRDSMNTEAFF
TRBJ1-6 TRBV6-5 NA NA TGTACCAACAGTTACTCCCCGGGAGAGAAGGCCCTTCACTTT CTNSYSPGEKALHF
TRBJ2-3 TRBV4-3 NA NA TGCGCCAGCATCCAAGAGGCTGCAGGGCTGCGCACAGATACGTACTATTTT CASIQEAAGLRTDTYYF
TRBJ2-6 TRBV6-5 NA TRBD1 TGTGCCAGCAGTTTCGGCACAGGGGGCTCTGGGGCCAACGTCCCAACTTTC CASSFGTGGSGANVPTF
TRBJ2-1 TRBV4-3 NA NA TGCGTCAGCAGTCAAGATCAGGGACGGGATGAGCAGTTCTTC CVSSQDQGRDEQFF
TRBJ2-1 TRBV11-2 NA NA TGTGCCAGCAACTTAGAAGATAGCAATGAGCAGTTCTTC CASNLEDSNEQFF
TRBJ2-5 TRBV11-2 once TRBD1 TGTGCCAGTATCTATACAGGGGAAGAGACCAAGTACTTC CASIYTGEETKYF
TRBJ2-7 TRBV11-1 NA NA TGTGCCAGCAGCCACCGGGACGAAGCTGACGAGCAGTACTTC CASSHRDEADEQYF
TRBJ2-7 TRBV20-1 NA NA TGCAGTGCTAAAGATCCCGGTTTGGCTCCCTACGAGCAGTACTTC CSAKDPGLAPYEQYF
TRBJ2-7 TRBV20-1 NA TRBD2 TGCAGTGCCAGGACTAGCGGGAGGGCTTATGAGCAGAACTTC CSARTSGRAYEQNF
TRBJ2-5 TRBV11-2 NA NA TGTGTCAGCAGCTTGAACCGGGGGCAACAAGAGACCCAGTATTTC CVSSLNRGQQETQYF
TRBJ2-1 TRBV7-8 NA TRBD2 TGTGCCAGCAGCTTAGAGTTGGGACTAGTCGACAATGAGGAGTTCTTC CASSLELGLVDNEEFF
TRBJ1-1 TRBV28 once NA TGTGCCAGTAGTTTACTAGATGGGACTGAAGCTTTCTTT CASSLLDGTEAFF
TRBJ1-6 TRBV12-3/TRBV12-4 medium-sized NA TGTGCCAGCAGAGTCGGGGCTAATTCACCCCTCCACTTT CASRVGANSPLHF
TRBJ1-4 TRBV7-8 NA NA TGTGCCAGCAGCCTTTTCCCTCCGGGACTGCGAAGCGCAGCTAATGAAAAACTGTTTTTT CASSLFPPGLRSAANEKLFF
TRBJ2-5 TRBV4-3 NA TRBD1 TGCGCCAGCAGCCAAGAGGGGACAGGGATTCAAGAGACCCAGTACTTC CASSQEGTGIQETQYF
TRBJ1-3 TRBV11-2 once NA TGTACCAGCAGCTTAGAAGAGATAAACACCATATATTTT CTSSLEEINTIYF
TRBJ2-7 TRBV10-3 NA TRBD2 TGTGCCACCAGTAACGGACTAGCGGGAGGGCTGCAGTCCTACGAGCAGTACTTC CATSNGLAGGLQSYEQYF
TRBJ2-7 TRBV11-2 NA NA TGTGCCAGCAGCCCCTCCGGGCAGGCGGAGGAGCAGTACTTC CASSPSGQAEEQYF
TRBJ2-2 TRBV24-1 once TRBD1 TGTGCCACGAGTTTACAGGGGACCACCTGGGAGCTGTTTTTT CATSLQGTTWELFF
TRBJ2-5 TRBV29-1 NA NA TGCAGCGTTGACGGGCAAGATACCCAGTACTTC CSVDGQDTQYF
TRBJ2-2 TRBV4-1 once NA TGCGCCAGCTGCCAGATACAAACCGGGGAGCTTTTTTTT CASCQIQTGELFF